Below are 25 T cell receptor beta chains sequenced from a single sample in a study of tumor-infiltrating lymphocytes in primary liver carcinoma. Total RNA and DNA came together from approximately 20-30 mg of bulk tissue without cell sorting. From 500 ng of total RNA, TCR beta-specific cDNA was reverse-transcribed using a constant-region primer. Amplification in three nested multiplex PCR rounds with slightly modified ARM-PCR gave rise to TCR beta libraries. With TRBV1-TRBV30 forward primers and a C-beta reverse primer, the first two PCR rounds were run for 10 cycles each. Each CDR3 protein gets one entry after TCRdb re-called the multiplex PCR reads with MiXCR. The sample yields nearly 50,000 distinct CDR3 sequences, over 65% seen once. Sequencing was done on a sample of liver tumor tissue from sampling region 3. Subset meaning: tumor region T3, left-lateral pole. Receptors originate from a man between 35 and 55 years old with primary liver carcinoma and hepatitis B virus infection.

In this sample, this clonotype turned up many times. The CDR3 spells CASSLGLATIGTDTQYF. The CDR3 coding sequence is TGTGCCAGCAGCTTGGGGCTAGCGACTATAGGGACAGATACGCAGTATTTT. The chain employs TRBV5-4 and TRBJ2-3, with TRBD2 as a possible D gene (6 bases). The germline CDR1 and CDR2 sequences are SGHNT and YYREEE (reference sequence). V was trimmed by 0 bases and J by 3 bases, leaving 17 bases between them. The CDR3 covers 17 residues.

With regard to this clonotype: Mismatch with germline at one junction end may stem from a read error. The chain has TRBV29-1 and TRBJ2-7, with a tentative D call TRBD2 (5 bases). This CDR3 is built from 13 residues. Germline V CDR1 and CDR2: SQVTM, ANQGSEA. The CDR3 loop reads CSVMNREGYAQYF. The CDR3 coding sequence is TGCAGCGTTATGAACCGCGAGGGCTACGCGCAGTACTTC.

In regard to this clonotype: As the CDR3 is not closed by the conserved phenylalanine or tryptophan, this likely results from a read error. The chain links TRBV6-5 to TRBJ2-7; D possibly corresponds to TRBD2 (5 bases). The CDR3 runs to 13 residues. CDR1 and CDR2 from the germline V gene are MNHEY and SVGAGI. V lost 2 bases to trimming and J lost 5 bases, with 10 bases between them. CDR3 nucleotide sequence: TGTGCCAGCAGTTACACTGGGGAGAACGAGCAGTACTTA. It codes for CASSYTGENEQYL.

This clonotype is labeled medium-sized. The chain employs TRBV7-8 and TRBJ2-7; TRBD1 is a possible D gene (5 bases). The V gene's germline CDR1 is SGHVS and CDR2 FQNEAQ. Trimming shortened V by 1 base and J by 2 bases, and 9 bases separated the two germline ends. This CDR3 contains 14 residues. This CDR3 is CASSLVIGAYEQYF. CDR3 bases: TGTGCCAGCAGCTTAGTGATAGGGGCCTACGAGCAGTACTTC.

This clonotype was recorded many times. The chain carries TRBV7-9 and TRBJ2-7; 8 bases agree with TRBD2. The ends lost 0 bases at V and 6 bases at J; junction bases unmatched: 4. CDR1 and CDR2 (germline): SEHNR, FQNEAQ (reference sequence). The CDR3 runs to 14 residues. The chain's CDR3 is CASSLADREGEQYF. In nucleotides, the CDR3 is TGTGCCAGCAGCTTAGCGGACCGGGAGGGCGAGCAGTACTTC.

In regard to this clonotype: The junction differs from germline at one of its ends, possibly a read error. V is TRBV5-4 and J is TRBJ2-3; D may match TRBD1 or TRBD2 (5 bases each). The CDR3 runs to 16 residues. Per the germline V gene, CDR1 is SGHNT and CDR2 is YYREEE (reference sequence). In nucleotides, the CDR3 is TGTGCCAGCAACTTGGACGGGGCGGAGAGGCCAGATACGCACTATTTT. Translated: CASNLDGAERPDTHYF.

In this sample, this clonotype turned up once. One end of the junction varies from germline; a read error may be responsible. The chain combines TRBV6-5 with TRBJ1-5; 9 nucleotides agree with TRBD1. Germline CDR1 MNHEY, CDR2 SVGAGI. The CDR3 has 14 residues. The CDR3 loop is CASRTGDFNQPQHF. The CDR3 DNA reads TGTGCAAGCAGGACAGGGGACTTTAATCAGCCCCAGCATTTT.

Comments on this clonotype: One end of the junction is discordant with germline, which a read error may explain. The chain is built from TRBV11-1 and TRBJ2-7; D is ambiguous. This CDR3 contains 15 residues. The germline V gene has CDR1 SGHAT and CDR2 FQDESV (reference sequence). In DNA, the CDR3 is TGTGCCAGCAGTTTAGAGGCGATCGTGTCCTATGAGCAGTACTTC. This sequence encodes CASSLEAIVSYEQYF.

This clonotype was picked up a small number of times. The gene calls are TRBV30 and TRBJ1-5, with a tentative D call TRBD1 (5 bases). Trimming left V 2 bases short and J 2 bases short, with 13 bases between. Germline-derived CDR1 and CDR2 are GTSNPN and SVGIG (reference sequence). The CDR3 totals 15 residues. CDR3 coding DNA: TGTGCCTGGAGTAAAGGGGCCGCGGGCAATCAGCCCCAGCATTTT. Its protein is CAWSKGAAGNQPQHF.

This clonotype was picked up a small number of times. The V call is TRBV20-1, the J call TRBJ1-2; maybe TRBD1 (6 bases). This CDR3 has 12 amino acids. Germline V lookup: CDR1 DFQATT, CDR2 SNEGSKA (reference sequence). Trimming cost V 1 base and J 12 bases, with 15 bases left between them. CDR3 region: CSARAGVGGHTF. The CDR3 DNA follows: TGCAGTGCTAGAGCAGGGGTCGGCGGCCACACCTTC.

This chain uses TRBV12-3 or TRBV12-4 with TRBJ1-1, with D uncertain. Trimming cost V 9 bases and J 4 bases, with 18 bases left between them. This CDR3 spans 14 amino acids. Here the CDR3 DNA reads TGTGCCAGTAGTCCCCGGGGATCGATCACTGAAGCTTTCTTT. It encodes CASSPRGSITEAFF.

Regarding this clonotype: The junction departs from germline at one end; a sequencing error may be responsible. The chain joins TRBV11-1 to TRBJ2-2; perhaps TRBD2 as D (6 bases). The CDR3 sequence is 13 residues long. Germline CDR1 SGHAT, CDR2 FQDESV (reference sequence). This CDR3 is CASNLLAGGELVF. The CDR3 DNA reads TGTGCCAGCAACTTACTAGCCGGCGGGGAGTTGGTTTTT.

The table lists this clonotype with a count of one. CDR3 sequence reads: CASITGQGSEQYF. CDR3 coding DNA: TGTGCCAGCATCACCGGGCAGGGGAGCGAGCAGTACTTC. This chain connects TRBV5-5 to TRBJ2-7, with TRBD1 as a possible D gene (6 bases). Trimming stripped 6 bases from V and 6 bases from J, with 16 bases between. The CDR3 sequence is 13 residues long. Germline CDR1 reads SGHKS; CDR2 reads YYEKEE (reference sequence).

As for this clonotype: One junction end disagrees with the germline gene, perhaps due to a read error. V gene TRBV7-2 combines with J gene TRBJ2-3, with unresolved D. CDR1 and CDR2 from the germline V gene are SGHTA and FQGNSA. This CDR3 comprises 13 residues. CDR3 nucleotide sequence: TGTGCCAGCAGCAACCGGTACGGAGATATGCAGTATTTT. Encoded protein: CASSNRYGDMQYF.

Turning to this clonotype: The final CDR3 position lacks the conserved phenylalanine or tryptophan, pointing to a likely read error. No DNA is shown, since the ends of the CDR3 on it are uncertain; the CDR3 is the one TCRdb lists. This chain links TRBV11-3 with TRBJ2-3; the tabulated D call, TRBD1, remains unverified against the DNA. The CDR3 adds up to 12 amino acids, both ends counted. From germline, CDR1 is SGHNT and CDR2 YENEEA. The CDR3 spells CASSLKPQLRYS.

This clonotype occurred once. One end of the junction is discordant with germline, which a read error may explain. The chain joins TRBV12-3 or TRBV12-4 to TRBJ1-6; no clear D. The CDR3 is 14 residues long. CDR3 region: CASSSGVDNSPFHF. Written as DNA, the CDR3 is TGTGCCAGTAGTTCCGGGGTCGATAATTCACCCTTCCACTTT.

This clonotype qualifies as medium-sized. CDR3 coding DNA: TGTGCCAGCAAAAGACTAGCGGGAACCTACGAGCAGTACTTC. Amino acid sequence: CASKRLAGTYEQYF. This chain links TRBV11-2 with TRBJ2-7; 11 nucleotides align to TRBD2. Germline V gives CDR1 SGHAT, CDR2 FQNNGV. The CDR3 loop spans 14 amino acids. V shed 7 bases, J shed 2 bases, and the junction held 4 bases outside the gene matches.

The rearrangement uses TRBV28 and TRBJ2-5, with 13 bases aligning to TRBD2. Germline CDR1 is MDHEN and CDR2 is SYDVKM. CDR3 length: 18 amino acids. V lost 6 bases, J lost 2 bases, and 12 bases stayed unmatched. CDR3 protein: CASRLTSGRGRRQETQYF. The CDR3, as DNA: TGTGCCAGCAGACTAACTAGCGGGAGGGGTCGGAGGCAAGAGACCCAGTACTTC.

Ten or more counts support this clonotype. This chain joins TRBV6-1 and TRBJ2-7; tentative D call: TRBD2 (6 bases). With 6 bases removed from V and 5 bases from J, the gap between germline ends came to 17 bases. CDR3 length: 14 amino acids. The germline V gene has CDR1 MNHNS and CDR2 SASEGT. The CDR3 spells CASREGRRDDEQYF. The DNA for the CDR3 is TGTGCCAGCAGGGAGGGGAGGAGAGATGACGAGCAGTACTTC.

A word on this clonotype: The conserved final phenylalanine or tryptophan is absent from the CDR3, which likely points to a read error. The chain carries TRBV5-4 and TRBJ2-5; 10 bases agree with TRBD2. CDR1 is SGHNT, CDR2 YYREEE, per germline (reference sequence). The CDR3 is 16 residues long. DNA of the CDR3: TGTGCCAACAGCACCCTTAGCGGGAGGCTTCAAGAGACCCAGTACATC. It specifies CANSTLSGRLQETQYI.

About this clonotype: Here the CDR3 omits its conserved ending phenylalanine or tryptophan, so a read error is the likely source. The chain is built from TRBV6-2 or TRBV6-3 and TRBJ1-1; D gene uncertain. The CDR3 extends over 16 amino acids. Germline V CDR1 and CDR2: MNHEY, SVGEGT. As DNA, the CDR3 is TGTGTCAGCAGTTACTATTCCCGGGCAGAAGAGACTGAAGCTTTCCTT. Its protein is CVSSYYSRAEETEAFL.

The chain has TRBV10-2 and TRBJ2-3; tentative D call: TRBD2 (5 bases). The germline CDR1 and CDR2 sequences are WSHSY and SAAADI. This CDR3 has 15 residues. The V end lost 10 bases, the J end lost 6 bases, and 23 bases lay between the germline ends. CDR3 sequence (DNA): TGCGCCACTTCACCTGGACTTCCGTTGGTGGATACGCAGTATTTT. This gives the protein CATSPGLPLVDTQYF.

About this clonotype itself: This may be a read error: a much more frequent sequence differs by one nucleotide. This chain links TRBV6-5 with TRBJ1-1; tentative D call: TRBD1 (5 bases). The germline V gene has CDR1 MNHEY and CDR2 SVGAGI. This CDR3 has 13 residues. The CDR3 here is CTSSSSRVGEAFF. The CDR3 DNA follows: TGTACCAGCAGTTCCAGCAGGGTCGGGGAAGCTTTCTTT.

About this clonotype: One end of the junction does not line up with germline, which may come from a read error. CDR3 region: CASSLISGGSRHETRYF. CDR3 nucleotides: TGTGCCAGCAGCTTAATCAGTGGGGGCAGTCGGCATGAGACCCGGTACTTC. The chain employs TRBV11-2 and TRBJ2-5; weak D call: TRBD1 (6 bases). CDR1 SGHAT and CDR2 FQNNGV come from the germline V gene. CDR3 length: 17 amino acids.

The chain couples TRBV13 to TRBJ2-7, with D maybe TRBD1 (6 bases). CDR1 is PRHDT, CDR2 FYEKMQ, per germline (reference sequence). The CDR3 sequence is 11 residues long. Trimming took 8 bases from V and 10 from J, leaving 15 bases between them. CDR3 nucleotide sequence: TGTGCCAGCGGCAACAACAGGGACCAGTACTTC. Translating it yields CASGNNRDQYF.